The rows below give T cell receptor beta chains drawn from one sample of a study of blood T cell repertoires in COVID-19. Libraries were prepared by immunoSEQ multiplex PCR; TCRdb keeps only in-frame clonotypes and omits some of them. Of about 220,000 clones listed, 86% were seen once; the top ten hold 10%. The source material was peripheral blood. The receptor source for this set is a woman aged 50 to 65 with COVID-19, enrolled during active disease. Each CDR3 is given with its conserved first and last residue. The order of the fields is V gene, D gene, clone size, J gene, CDR3 DNA, CDR3 protein. A D gene is named only where the DNA matches it firmly. Size is stated for part of the rows, as once, few or many counts, or as a class when the clone is expanded.

V: TRBV6-1; D: TRBD1; size: NA; J: TRBJ2-5; DNA: TGTGCCAGCAGTGAAGCCTGGGGACAGGGGGCCGTGGAGCAAGAGACCCAGTACTTC; CDR3: CASSEAWGQGAVEQETQYF
V: TRBV14; D: NA; size: NA; J: TRBJ1-4; DNA: TGTGCCAGCAGCCTCAGGGCAACTAATGAAAAACTGTTTTTT; CDR3: CASSLRATNEKLFF
V: TRBV5-6; D: TRBD1; size: NA; J: TRBJ2-2; DNA: TGTGCCAGCAGGAGGGGACAGACGAACACCGGGGAGCTGTTTTTT; CDR3: CASRRGQTNTGELFF
V: TRBV10-1; D: NA; size: once; J: TRBJ2-3; DNA: TGCGCCAGCAGTGAGGCTTGGGCCCCCACAGATACGCAGTATTTT; CDR3: CASSEAWAPTDTQYF
V: TRBV7-9; D: TRBD1; size: NA; J: TRBJ2-1; DNA: TGTGCCAGCAGCCACGTGACAGGGGGCAAAGAAAATGAGCAGTTCTTC; CDR3: CASSHVTGGKENEQFF
V: TRBV10-1; D: NA; size: NA; J: TRBJ1-5; DNA: TGCGCCAGCAGTGCCCCAGGCCAGCCCCAGCATTTT; CDR3: CASSAPGQPQHF
V: TRBV28; D: TRBD1; size: few; J: TRBJ1-6; DNA: TGTGCCAGCAGTTTCCAACAGGGGTTTACGAGGGACGCTAATTCACCCCTCCACTTT; CDR3: CASSFQQGFTRDANSPLHF
V: TRBV9; D: TRBD2; size: NA; J: TRBJ2-4; DNA: TGTGCCAGCAGCGCGCGGGGGACGGGGAACATTCAGTACTTC; CDR3: CASSARGTGNIQYF
V: TRBV19; D: NA; size: NA; J: TRBJ1-4; DNA: TGTGCCAGTAGTACCTCTTTGGGGGCCAGGGGAAAACTGTTTTTT; CDR3: CASSTSLGARGKLFF
V: TRBV11-1; D: NA; size: NA; J: TRBJ1-1; DNA: TGTGCCAGCAGCTCTGAACGGGGTCACACTGAAGCTTTCTTT; CDR3: CASSSERGHTEAFF
V: TRBV5-4; D: TRBD1; size: NA; J: TRBJ1-1; DNA: TGTGCCAGCAGACGCCAGGGGGGAAACACTGAAGCTTTCTTT; CDR3: CASRRQGGNTEAFF
V: TRBV6-5; D: NA; size: NA; J: TRBJ1-1; DNA: TGTGCCAGCAGGGAGGCCGGGCAAGAAGCTTTCTTT; CDR3: CASREAGQEAFF
V: TRBV27; D: TRBD1; size: NA; J: TRBJ2-7; DNA: TGTGCCAGCAGTTCTCTGACAGGGATCTACGAGCAGTACTTC; CDR3: CASSSLTGIYEQYF
V: TRBV24-1; D: TRBD2; size: NA; J: TRBJ2-5; DNA: TGTGCCACCAGTGACGCGGGGGGGGAGAACCAAGAGACCCAGTACTTC; CDR3: CATSDAGGENQETQYF
V: TRBV19; D: TRBD1; size: NA; J: TRBJ1-2; DNA: TGTGCCAGTAGTATACCCGGGGGACAGCACTATGGCTACACCTTC; CDR3: CASSIPGGQHYGYTF
V: TRBV14; D: TRBD1; size: NA; J: TRBJ2-7; DNA: TGTGCCAGCAGCCATCTGACAGGGGGCTACGACGAGCAGTACTTC; CDR3: CASSHLTGGYDEQYF
V: TRBV19; D: NA; size: NA; J: TRBJ1-4; DNA: TGTGCCAGTAGTCCTTACACGGGGGAAAAACTGTTTTTT; CDR3: CASSPYTGEKLFF
V: TRBV6-4; D: NA; size: NA; J: TRBJ1-5; DNA: TGTGCCAGCAGTGAACAGGGAGAACAGCCCCAGCATTTT; CDR3: CASSEQGEQPQHF
V: TRBV5-1; D: TRBD1; size: NA; J: TRBJ1-1; DNA: TGCGCCAGCAGCTTGGCCAGGGGGCCTGAAGCTTTCTTT; CDR3: CASSLARGPEAFF
V: TRBV10-2; D: TRBD1; size: few; J: TRBJ1-1; DNA: TGCGCCAGCAGTGACTCGGACAGGGGGCGGACTGAAGCTTTCTTT; CDR3: CASSDSDRGRTEAFF
V: TRBV5-1; D: TRBD1; size: NA; J: TRBJ1-1; DNA: TGCGCCAGCAGCTTTTGGGACAGGAACACTGAAGCTTTCTTT; CDR3: CASSFWDRNTEAFF
V: TRBV19; D: NA; size: NA; J: TRBJ2-7; DNA: TGTGCCAGTAGCTCGGGACGGGGGGAGCAGTACTTC; CDR3: CASSSGRGEQYF
V: TRBV3-1/TRBV3-2; D: TRBD2; size: NA; J: TRBJ2-3; DNA: TGTGCCAGCAGGGGAGCGGGGGGAACGTCGTATTCCGCCACAGATACGCAGTATTTT; CDR3: CASRGAGGTSYSATDTQYF
V: TRBV19; D: TRBD1; size: NA; J: TRBJ1-5; DNA: TGTGCCAGCTCGGGACAGCACGATCAGCCCCAGCATTTT; CDR3: CASSGQHDQPQHF
V: TRBV6-5; D: TRBD1; size: NA; J: TRBJ2-3; DNA: TGTGCCAGCAGATCACAGGGGTTAGGGGATACGCAGTATTTT; CDR3: CASRSQGLGDTQYF
V: TRBV5-1; D: TRBD1; size: NA; J: TRBJ1-2; DNA: TGCGCCAGCAGCCCCGGACAGGGGGCGCAAGGCTACACCTTC; CDR3: CASSPGQGAQGYTF
V: TRBV3-1/TRBV3-2; D: TRBD2; size: NA; J: TRBJ2-2; DNA: TGTGCCAGCAGCCAATTGGGGCGGACTAGGTCCGGGGAGCTGTTTTTT; CDR3: CASSQLGRTRSGELFF
V: TRBV7-2; D: NA; size: NA; J: TRBJ1-5; DNA: TGTGCCAGCAGCTTCAGAGGTCCGAGCCAGCCCCAGCATTTT; CDR3: CASSFRGPSQPQHF
V: TRBV6-2/TRBV6-3; D: NA; size: NA; J: TRBJ1-6; DNA: TGTGCCAGCAGTTTCGCTATTTCACCCCTCCACTTT; CDR3: CASSFAISPLHF
V: TRBV18; D: TRBD1; size: NA; J: TRBJ1-5; DNA: TGTGCCAGCTCACCAAACAGGGGGAATCAGCCCCAGCATTTT; CDR3: CASSPNRGNQPQHF
V: TRBV6-5; D: TRBD1; size: NA; J: TRBJ1-6; DNA: TGTGCCAGCAGTCCGAGGACAGGGAATAATTCACCCCTCCACTTT; CDR3: CASSPRTGNNSPLHF
V: TRBV30; D: NA; size: NA; J: TRBJ1-4; DNA: TGTGCCTGGAGTGAACAGGGCGCAAAACTGTTTTTT; CDR3: CAWSEQGAKLFF
V: TRBV30; D: TRBD1; size: few; J: TRBJ1-3; DNA: TGTGCCTGGGCAACAGGGGCTGGAAACACCATATATTTT; CDR3: CAWATGAGNTIYF
V: TRBV24-1; D: TRBD1; size: NA; J: TRBJ1-5; DNA: TGTGCCACCAGTGAACCAGGGGGAGGAAATCAGCCCCAGCATTTT; CDR3: CATSEPGGGNQPQHF
V: TRBV7-8; D: NA; size: NA; J: TRBJ1-5; DNA: TGTGCCAGCAGCCTCACGGTATATAGCAATCAGCCCCAGCATTTT; CDR3: CASSLTVYSNQPQHF
V: TRBV19; D: TRBD2; size: NA; J: TRBJ2-2; DNA: TGTGCCAGTAGTATGCGGCTAGCGGGGGGCGCGAACACCGGGGAGCTGTTTTTT; CDR3: CASSMRLAGGANTGELFF
V: TRBV7-6; D: NA; size: NA; J: TRBJ2-1; DNA: TGTGCCAGCAGCTTAGGGGGCGGATCCTATGCCTACAATGAGCAGTTCTTC; CDR3: CASSLGGGSYAYNEQFF
V: TRBV10-2; D: TRBD1; size: NA; J: TRBJ1-2; DNA: TGCGCCAGCAGTGGGACAGGGAGAAATGGCTACACCTTC; CDR3: CASSGTGRNGYTF
V: TRBV9; D: TRBD1; size: NA; J: TRBJ2-2; DNA: TGTGCCAGCAGCCAAGGACCCGGGACAGGACCTGCGGTGGGCACCGGGGAGCTGTTTTTT; CDR3: CASSQGPGTGPAVGTGELFF
V: TRBV5-4; D: TRBD2; size: NA; J: TRBJ2-1; DNA: TGTGCCAGCAGCTTGGCCAAAGGTAGCGGGGGGAGAGAGCAGTTCTTC; CDR3: CASSLAKGSGGREQFF
V: TRBV6-6; D: NA; size: NA; J: TRBJ1-2; DNA: TGTGCCAGCAGTTACTCCGGCCGGGTCTATGGCTACACCTTC; CDR3: CASSYSGRVYGYTF
V: TRBV19; D: TRBD1; size: NA; J: TRBJ1-5; DNA: TGTGCCAGTAGTGTCCAGGGGGCTATTCAGCCCCAGCATTTT; CDR3: CASSVQGAIQPQHF
V: TRBV29-1; D: NA; size: NA; J: TRBJ1-3; DNA: TGCAGCGCCCGCGGGGGGGGAAAGAGCACCATATATTTT; CDR3: CSARGGGKSTIYF